This T cell receptor beta chain was profiled in a study of radiotherapy plus CTLA-4 blockade in lung cancer. Across the study: Of all patients, approximately 19% responded objectively and roughly 31% showed disease control.

Using immunoSEQ multiplex PCR, the repertoire was profiled, and TCRdb retains in-frame clones only, with some absent. The repertoire holds roughly 85,000 clones, more than 75% seen once, with about a sixth in the top ten. Worth noting for this clone: Antigen: not known.

Study outcomes and limitations: After radiotherapy and ipilimumab, tumor-derived clones expanded in peripheral blood. It was early blood T cell clone dynamics, with interferon-beta, that reportedly best predicted response.

Focal radiation with ipilimumab CTLA-4 blockade was given to patients with chemo-refractory metastatic non-small-cell lung cancer. The CDR3 runs to 15 residues. V lost 6 bases and J 3 bases, leaving 20 bases between the germline ends. The germline V gene encodes CDR1 SQVTM and CDR2 ANQGSEA. This receptor was identified in a human donor with non-small cell lung cancer that progressed on radiotherapy plus ipilimumab. This sample comprised peripheral blood, obtained from a patient treated with radiotherapy plus ipilimumab. V is TRBV29-1 and J is TRBJ1-2; possibly TRBD1 for D (5 bases). The CDR3 DNA reads as TGCAGCGTGGAGGGTTGGGGGACCAGGGACTATGGCTACACCTTC. It codes for CSVEGWGTRDYGYTF.